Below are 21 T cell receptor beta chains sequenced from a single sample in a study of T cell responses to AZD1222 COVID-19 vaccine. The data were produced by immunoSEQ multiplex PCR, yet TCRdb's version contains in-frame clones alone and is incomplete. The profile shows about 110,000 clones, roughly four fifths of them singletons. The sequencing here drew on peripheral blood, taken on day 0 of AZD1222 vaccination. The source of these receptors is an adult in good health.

In DNA, the CDR3 is TGCGCCAGCAGGGAGGGCCTGAACACTGAAGCTTTCTTT. It yields the protein CASREGLNTEAFF. The chain has TRBV5-1 and TRBJ1-1; D is unresolved. Germline V gene data show CDR1 as SGHRS and CDR2 as YFSETQ. The CDR3 spans 13 residues. Trimming pared 5 bases from V and 0 bases from J, leaving 8 bases between.

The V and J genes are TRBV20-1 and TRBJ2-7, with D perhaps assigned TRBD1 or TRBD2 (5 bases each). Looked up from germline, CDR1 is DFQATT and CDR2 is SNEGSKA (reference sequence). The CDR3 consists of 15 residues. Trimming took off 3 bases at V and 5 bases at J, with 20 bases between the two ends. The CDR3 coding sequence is TGCAGTGCTAGTGCTTCCCGGGGCTCCTTCGACGAGCAGTACTTC. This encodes CSASASRGSFDEQYF.

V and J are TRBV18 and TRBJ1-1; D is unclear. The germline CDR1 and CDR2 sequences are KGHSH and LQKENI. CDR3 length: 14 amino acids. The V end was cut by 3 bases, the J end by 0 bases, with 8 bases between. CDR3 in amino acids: CASSPERLNTEAFF. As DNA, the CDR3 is TGTGCCAGCTCACCGGAGCGATTGAACACTGAAGCTTTCTTT.

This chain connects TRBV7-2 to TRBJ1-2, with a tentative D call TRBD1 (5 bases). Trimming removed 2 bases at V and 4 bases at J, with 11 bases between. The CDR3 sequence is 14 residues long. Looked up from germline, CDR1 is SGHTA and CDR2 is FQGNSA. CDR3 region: CASSLKAGTYGYTF. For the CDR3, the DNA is TGTGCCAGCAGCTTAAAGGCGGGGACCTATGGCTACACCTTC. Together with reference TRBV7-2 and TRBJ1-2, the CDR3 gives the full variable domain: GAGVSQSPSNKVTEKGKDVELRCDPISGHTALYWYRQSLGQGLEFLIYFQGNSAPDKSGLPSDRFSAERTGGSVSTLTIQRTQQEDSAVYLCASSLKAGTYGYTFGSGTRLTVV.

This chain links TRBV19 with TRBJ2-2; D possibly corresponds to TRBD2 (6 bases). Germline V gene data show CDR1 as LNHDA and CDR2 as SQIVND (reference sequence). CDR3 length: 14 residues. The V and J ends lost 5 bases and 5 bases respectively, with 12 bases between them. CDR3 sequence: CASSGGWETGELFF. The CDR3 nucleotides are TGTGCCAGTAGTGGAGGGTGGGAGACCGGGGAGCTGTTTTTT. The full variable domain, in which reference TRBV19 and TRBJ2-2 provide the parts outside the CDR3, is DGGITQSPKYLFRKEGQNVTLSCEQNLNHDAMYWYRQDPGQGLRLIYYSQIVNDFQKGDIAEGYSVSREKKESFPLTVTSAQKNPTAFYLCASSGGWETGELFFGEGSRLTVL.

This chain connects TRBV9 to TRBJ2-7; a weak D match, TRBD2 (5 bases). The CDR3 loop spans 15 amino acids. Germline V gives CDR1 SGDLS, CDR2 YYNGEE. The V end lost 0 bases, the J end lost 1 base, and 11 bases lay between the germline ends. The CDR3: CASSVGGSASYEQYF. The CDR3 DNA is TGTGCCAGCAGCGTAGGAGGGAGCGCGTCCTACGAGCAGTACTTC.

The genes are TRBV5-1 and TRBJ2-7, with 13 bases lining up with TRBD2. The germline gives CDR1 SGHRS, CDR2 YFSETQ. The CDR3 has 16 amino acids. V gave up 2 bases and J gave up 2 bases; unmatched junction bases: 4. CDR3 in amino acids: CASSLPGTSGTYEQYF. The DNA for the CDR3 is TGCGCCAGCAGCTTACCCGGGACTAGCGGGACCTACGAGCAGTACTTC.

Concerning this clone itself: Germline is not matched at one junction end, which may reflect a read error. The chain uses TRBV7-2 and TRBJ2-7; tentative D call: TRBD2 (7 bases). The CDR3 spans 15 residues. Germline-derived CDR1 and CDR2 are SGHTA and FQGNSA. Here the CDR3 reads CVSRLGSGGTYEQYF. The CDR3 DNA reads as TGTGTCAGCAGGCTAGGCTCGGGGGGCACCTACGAGCAGTACTTC.

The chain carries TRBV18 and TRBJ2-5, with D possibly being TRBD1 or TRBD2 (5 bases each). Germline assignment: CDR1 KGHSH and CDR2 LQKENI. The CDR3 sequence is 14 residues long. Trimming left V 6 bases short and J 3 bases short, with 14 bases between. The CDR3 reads CASSLSRGKETQYF. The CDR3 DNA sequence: TGTGCCAGCTCCCTCTCGAGGGGCAAAGAGACCCAGTACTTC.

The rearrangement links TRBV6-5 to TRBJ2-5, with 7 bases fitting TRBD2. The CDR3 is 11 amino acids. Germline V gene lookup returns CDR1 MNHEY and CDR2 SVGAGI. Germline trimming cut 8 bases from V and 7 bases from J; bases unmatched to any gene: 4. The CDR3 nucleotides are TGTGCCAGCGGAACGGGGGGGACCCAGTACTTC. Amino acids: CASGTGGTQYF.

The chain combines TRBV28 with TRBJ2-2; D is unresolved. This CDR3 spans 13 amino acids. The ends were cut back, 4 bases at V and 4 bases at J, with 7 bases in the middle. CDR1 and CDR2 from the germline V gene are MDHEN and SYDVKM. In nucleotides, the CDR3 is TGTGCCAGCAGTTCCCCGTCCACCGGGGAGCTGTTTTTT. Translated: CASSSPSTGELFF.

Here the CDR3 reads CASSVGGRTSENTGELFF. CDR3 nucleotides: TGTGCCAGCAGCGTAGGGGGCCGGACTAGCGAGAACACCGGGGAGCTGTTTTTT. This sequence joins TRBV9 and TRBJ2-2; 9 nucleotides align to TRBD2. CDR1 and CDR2 (germline): SGDLS, YYNGEE. With V trimmed by 0 bases and J by 1 base, 7 bases remained unmatched. This CDR3 spans 18 amino acids.

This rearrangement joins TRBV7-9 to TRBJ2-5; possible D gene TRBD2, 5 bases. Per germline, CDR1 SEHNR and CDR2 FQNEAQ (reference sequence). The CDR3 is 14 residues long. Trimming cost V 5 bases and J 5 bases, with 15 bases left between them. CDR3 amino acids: CASSPGSGGETQYF. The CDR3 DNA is TGTGCCAGCAGCCCCGGATCCGGCGGGGAGACCCAGTACTTC.

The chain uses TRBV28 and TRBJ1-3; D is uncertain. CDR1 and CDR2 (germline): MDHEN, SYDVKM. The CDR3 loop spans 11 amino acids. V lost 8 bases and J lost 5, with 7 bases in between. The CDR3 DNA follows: TGTGCCAGCGGACTCCGAAACACCATATATTTT. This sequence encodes CASGLRNTIYF.

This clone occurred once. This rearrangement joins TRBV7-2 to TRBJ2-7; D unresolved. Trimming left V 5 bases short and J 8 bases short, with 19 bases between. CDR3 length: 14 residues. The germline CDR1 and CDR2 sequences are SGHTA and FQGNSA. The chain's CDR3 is CASSPFTRLQQQYF. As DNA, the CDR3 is TGTGCCAGCAGCCCCTTCACTCGTCTTCAGCAGCAGTACTTC.

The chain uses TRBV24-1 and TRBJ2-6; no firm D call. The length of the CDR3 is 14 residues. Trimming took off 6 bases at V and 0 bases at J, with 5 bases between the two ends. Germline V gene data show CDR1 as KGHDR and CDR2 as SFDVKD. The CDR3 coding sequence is TGTGCCACCAGTAGAGCCTCTGGGGCCAACGTCCTGACTTTC. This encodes CATSRASGANVLTF.

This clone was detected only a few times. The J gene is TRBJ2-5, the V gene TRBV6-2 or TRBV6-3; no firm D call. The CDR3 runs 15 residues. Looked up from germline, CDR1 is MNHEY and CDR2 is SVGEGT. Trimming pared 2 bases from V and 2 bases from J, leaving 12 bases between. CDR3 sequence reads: CASSYQSTGQETQYF. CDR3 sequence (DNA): TGTGCCAGCAGTTACCAATCGACTGGGCAAGAGACCCAGTACTTC.

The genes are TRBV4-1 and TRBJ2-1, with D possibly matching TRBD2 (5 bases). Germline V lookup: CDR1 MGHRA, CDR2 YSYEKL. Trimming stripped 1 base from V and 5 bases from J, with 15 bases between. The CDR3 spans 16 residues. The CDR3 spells CASSQGALEFNNEQFF. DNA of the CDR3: TGCGCCAGCAGCCAAGGGGCACTAGAATTTAACAATGAGCAGTTCTTC.

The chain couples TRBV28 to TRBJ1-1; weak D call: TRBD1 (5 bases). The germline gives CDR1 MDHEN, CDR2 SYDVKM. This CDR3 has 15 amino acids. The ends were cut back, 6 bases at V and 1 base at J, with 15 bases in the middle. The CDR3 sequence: CASRLDSGPNTEAFF. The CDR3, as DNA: TGTGCCAGCAGACTAGACAGCGGACCGAACACTGAAGCTTTCTTT. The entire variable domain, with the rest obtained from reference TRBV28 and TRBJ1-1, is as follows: DVKVTQSSRYLVKRTGEKVFLECVQDMDHENMFWYRQDPGLGLRLIYFSYDVKMKEKGDIPEGYSVSREKKERFSLILESASTNQTSMYLCASRLDSGPNTEAFFGQGTRLTVV.

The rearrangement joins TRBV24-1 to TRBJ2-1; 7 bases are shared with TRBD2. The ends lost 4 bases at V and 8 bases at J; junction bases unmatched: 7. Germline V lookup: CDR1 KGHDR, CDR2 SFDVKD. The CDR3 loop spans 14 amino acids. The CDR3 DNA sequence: TGTGCCACCAGTGAATCGAGCGGGGCTCATGAGCAGTTCTTC. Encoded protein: CATSESSGAHEQFF.

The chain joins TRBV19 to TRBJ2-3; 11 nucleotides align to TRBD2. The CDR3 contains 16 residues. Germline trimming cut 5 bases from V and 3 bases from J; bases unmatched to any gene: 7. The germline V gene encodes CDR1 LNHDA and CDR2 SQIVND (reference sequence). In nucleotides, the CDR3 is TGTGCCAGTAGTCTCCTAGCGGGAGGTAGGACAGATACGCAGTATTTT. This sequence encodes CASSLLAGGRTDTQYF.